The clone carrying this TCR beta chain was detected only once. The data are from a study of blood T cell repertoires in COVID-19. Study-wide context: Acute and convalescent COVID-19 samples came from the United States, Italy and Spain.

Germline V gives CDR1 SGHVS, CDR2 FQNEAQ. The CDR3 has 15 amino acids. V dropped 7 bases and J dropped 10 bases, with 20 bases sitting between them. In the authors' workflow: Researchers report that nucleated cell counts were estimated from reference gene primer amplification. Only in-frame clones appear in the TCRdb table, and some are missing; sequencing was by immunoSEQ multiplex PCR. The V and J calls and clone size come from that table; D and trimming were worked out from the DNA. The sample shows fewer than 300,000 clones, roughly 86% of them seen only once. V gene TRBV7-8 combines with J gene TRBJ1-6, with D maybe TRBD1 (5 bases). The sequenced sample consisted of peripheral blood. The clonotype originates from a woman aged 45-60 years with acute or convalescent COVID-19. The CDR3 sequence: CASTQQGGLRSPLHF. The CDR3 DNA follows: TGTGCCAGCACCCAGCAGGGAGGACTGAGGTCACCCCTCCACTTT.